The present TCR beta chain was sequenced within a study of blood T cell repertoires in COVID-19. Turning to the study itself: Samples came from the United States, Italy and Spain, spanning acute and convalescent COVID-19. The cDNA or gDNA used as material had been derived from T cells, B-cell-depleted T cells, or PBMCs.

As processed by the authors: By means of reference gene primer amplification, nucleated cell counts were estimated. Repertoires were generated with immunoSEQ multiplex PCR, while TCRdb's copy carries only in-frame clones and drops some. The D gene and trimming were derived from the DNA, and the V and J assignments and clone size from that table. The data show about 130,000 clones, 75% to 90% seen once. Material: peripheral blood. The TCR was taken from a woman in her forties or fifties who had recovered from COVID-19.

The chain's CDR3 is CASSGGAVRFF. As DNA, the CDR3 is TGTGCCAGTAGTGGAGGGGCGGTTCGGTTCTTC. The rearrangement uses TRBV19 and TRBJ2-1; D may be TRBD2 (6 bases). V was shortened by 5 bases and J by 15 bases, with 14 bases between the two germline ends. Looked up from germline, CDR1 is LNHDA and CDR2 is SQIVND (reference sequence). This CDR3 has 11 residues. Together with reference TRBV19 and TRBJ2-1, the CDR3 gives the full variable domain: DGGITQSPKYLFRKEGQNVTLSCEQNLNHDAMYWYRQDPGQGLRLIYYSQIVNDFQKGDIAEGYSVSREKKESFPLTVTSAQKNPTAFYLCASSGGAVRFFGPGTRLTVL.